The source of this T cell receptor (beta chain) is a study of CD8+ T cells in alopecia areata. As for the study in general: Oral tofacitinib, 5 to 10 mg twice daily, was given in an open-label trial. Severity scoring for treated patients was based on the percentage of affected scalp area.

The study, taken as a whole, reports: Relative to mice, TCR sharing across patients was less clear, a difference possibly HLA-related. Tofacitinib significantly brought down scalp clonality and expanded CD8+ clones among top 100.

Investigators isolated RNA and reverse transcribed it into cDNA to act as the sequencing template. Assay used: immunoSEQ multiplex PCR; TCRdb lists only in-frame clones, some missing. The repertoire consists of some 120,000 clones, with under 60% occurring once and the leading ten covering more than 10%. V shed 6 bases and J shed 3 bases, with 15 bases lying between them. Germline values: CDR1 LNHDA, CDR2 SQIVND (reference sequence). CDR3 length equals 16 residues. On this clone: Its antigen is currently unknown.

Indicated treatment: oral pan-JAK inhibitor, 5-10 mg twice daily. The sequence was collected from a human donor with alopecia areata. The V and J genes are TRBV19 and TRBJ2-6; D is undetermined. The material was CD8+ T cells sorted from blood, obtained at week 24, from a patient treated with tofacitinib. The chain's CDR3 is CASSHSLGGGANVLTF. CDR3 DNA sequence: TGTGCCAGTAGCCACTCACTTGGCGGTGGGGCCAACGTCCTGACTTTC.